The T cell receptor (beta chain) under discussion was sequenced for a study of cytomegalovirus exposure and HLA in healthy donors. Looking at the study overall: The roughly 120 validation repertoires, a later analysis reported, used the same platform as the approximately 650 first-cohort repertoires.

Germline trimming cut 0 bases from V and 6 bases from J; bases unmatched to any gene: 3. The V gene's germline CDR1 is SGHRS and CDR2 YFSETQ. This CDR3 spans 15 amino acids. This clone was detected only a few times. Its antigen remains unknown. The assay was immunoSEQ multiplex PCR, and TCRdb's table has in-frame clones only and misses some. The sample has 150,000 to 250,000 clones, around 80% seen once; the top ten hold 1% to 1.5%. Broader study findings: Many donors shared some public TCRs, even though most TCR sequences were rare. The classifier reportedly diagnosed cytomegalovirus status with high specificity and sensitivity.

V gene TRBV5-1 combines with J gene TRBJ1-6; 7 bases are shared with TRBD1. The specimen was PBMCs. The source of this sequence is a woman between 25 and 40 years old in good health and CMV-seronegative. CDR3 nucleotides: TGCGCCAGCAGCTTGGGGGCAGGGGGTAATTCACCCCTCCACTTT. Translation gives CASSLGAGGNSPLHF.